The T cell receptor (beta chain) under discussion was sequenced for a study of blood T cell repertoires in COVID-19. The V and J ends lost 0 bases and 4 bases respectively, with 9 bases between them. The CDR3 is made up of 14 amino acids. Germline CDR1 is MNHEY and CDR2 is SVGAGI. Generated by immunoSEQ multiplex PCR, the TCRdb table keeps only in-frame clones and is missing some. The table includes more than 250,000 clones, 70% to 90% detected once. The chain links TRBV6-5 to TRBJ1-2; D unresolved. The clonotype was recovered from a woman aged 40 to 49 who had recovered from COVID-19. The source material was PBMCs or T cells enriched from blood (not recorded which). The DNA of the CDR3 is TGTGCCAGCAGTTACTCAAGCCGGGGCTATGGCTACACCTTC. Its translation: CASSYSSRGYGYTF.